The sequence of this TCR beta chain was determined in a study of OX40 agonist ivuxolimab in advanced cancers. Sequenced by immunoSEQ multiplex PCR; TCRdb stores in-frame clones only, minus some. The top ten clones hold roughly 0.95% of a sample with tens of thousands of clones, 80% to 90% of them seen once. CDR3 length: 14 amino acids. Germline CDR1 is MGHDK and CDR2 is SYGVNS. V was clipped by 4 bases and J by 6 bases, with 13 bases between them. The clonotype comes from an adult with an advanced solid tumor such as melanoma, head and neck, liver or kidney cancer. The source material was CD4+ or CD8+ T cells sorted from blood, sampled in a trial of the OX40 agonist ivuxolimab. The chain has TRBV25-1 and TRBJ2-1; TRBD1 might be the D (6 bases). The CDR3: CASSVSGQFNEQFF. Here the CDR3 DNA reads TGTGCCAGCAGTGTCTCCGGACAGTTCAATGAGCAGTTCTTC.